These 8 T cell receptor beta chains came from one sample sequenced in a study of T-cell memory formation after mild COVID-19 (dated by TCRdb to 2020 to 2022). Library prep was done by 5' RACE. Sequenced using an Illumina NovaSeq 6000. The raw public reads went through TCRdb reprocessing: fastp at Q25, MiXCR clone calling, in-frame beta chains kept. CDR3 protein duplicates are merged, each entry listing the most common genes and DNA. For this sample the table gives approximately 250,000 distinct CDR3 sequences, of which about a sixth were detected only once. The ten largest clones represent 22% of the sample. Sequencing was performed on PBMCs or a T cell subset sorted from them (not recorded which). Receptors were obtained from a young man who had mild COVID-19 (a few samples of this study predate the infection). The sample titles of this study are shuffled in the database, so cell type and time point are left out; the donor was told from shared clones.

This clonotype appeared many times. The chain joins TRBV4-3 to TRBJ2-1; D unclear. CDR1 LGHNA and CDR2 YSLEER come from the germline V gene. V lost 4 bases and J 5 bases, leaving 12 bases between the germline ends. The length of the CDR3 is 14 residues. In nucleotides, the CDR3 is TGCGCCAGCAGCCGAGCCCCCTCGAACAATGAGCAGTTCTTC. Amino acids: CASSRAPSNNEQFF.

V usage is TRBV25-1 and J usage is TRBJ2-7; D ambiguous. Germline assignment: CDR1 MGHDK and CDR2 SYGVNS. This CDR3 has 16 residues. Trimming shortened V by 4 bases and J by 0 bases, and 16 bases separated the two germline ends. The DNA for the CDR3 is TGTGCCAGCAGTGGACAAGGACGGAAAACCTCCTACGAGCAGTACTTC. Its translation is CASSGQGRKTSYEQYF.

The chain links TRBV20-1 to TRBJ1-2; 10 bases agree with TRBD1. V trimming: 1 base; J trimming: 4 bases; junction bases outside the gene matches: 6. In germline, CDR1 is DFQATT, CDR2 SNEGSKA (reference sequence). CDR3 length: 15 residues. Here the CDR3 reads CSARADRGHPYGYTF. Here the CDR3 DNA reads TGCAGTGCTAGAGCTGACAGGGGGCACCCCTATGGCTACACCTTC.

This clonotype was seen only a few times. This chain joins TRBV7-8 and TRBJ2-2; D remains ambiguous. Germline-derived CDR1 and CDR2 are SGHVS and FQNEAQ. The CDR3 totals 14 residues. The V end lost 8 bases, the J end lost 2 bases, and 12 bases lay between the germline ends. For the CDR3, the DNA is TGTGCCAGCCGCCTATGGCTTAACACCGGGGAGCTGTTTTTT. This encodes CASRLWLNTGELFF.

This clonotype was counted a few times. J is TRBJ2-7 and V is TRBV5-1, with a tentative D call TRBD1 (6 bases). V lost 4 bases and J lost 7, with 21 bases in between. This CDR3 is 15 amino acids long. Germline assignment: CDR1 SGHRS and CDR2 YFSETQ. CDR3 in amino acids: CASSPRGPLSGEQYF. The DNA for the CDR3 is TGCGCCAGCAGCCCCAGGGGCCCGCTTTCCGGAGAGCAGTACTTC.

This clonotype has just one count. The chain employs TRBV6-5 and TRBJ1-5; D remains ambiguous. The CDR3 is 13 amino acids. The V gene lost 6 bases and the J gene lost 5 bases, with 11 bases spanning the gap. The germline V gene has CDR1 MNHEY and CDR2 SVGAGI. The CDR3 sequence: CASRLDGDQPQHF. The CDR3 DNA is TGTGCCAGCAGGTTAGACGGAGATCAGCCCCAGCATTTT.

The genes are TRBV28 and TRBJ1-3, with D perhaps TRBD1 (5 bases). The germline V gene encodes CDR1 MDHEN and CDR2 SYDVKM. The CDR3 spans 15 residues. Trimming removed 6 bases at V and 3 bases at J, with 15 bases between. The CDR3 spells CASSPPGGYGNTIYF. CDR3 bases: TGTGCCAGCAGCCCCCCTGGGGGATATGGAAACACCATATATTTT.

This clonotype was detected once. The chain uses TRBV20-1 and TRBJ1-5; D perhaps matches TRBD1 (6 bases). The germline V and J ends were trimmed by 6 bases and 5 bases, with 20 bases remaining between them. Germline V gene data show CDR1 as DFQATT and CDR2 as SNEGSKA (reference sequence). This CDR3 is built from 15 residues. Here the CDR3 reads CSAREMTGGDQPQHF. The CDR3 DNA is TGCAGTGCCAGGGAAATGACAGGCGGAGATCAGCCCCAGCATTTT.